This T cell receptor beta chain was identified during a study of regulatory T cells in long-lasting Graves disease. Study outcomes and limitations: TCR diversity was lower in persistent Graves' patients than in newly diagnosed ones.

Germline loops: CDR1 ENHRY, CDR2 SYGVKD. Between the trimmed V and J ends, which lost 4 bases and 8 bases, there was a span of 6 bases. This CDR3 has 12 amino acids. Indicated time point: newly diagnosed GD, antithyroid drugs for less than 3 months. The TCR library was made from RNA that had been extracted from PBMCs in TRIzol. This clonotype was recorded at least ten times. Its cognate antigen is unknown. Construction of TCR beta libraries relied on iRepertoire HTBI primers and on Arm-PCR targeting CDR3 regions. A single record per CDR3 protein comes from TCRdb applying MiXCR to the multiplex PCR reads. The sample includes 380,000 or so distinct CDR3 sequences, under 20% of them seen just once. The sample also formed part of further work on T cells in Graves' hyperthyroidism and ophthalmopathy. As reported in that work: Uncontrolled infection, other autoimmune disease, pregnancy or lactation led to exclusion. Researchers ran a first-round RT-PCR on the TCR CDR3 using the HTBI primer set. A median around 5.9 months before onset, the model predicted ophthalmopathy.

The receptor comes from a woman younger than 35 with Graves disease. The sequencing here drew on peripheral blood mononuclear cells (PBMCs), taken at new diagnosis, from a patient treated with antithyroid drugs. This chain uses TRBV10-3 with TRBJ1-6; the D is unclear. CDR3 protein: CAISGGDSPLHF. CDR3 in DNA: TGTGCCATCAGTGGTGGTGATTCACCCCTCCACTTT.